The 24 T cell receptor beta chains reported below all come from one sample, sequenced in a study of blood T cell repertoires in COVID-19. Some clones are missing from TCRdb's copy, which holds only in-frame ones; the method was immunoSEQ multiplex PCR. The sample yields 100,000 or so clones, 75% to 95% seen once. The sample consisted of peripheral blood. Source of these receptors: a woman aged 50 to 60 in a cohort sampled during active COVID-19.

The chain uses TRBV3-1 (or the pseudogene TRBV3-2) and TRBJ2-7; 13 bases map to TRBD2. CDR3 length equals 17 residues. Germline V gene sequence: CDR1 LGHDT, CDR2 YNNKEL (reference sequence). V lost 3 bases to trimming and J lost 5 bases; unmatched junction nucleotides: 10. CDR3 in amino acids: CASSQTPGLAGIHEQYF. CDR3 bases: TGTGCCAGCAGCCAGACTCCGGGACTAGCGGGGATCCACGAGCAGTACTTC.

This clone has a handful of counts. V is TRBV7-3 and J is TRBJ1-1, with TRBD1 matching 11 bases. The CDR3 length is 15 residues. The V and J ends lost 2 bases and 5 bases, in that order; junction bases with no gene match: 4. Germline CDR1 and CDR2: SGHTA and FQGTGA. The CDR3 nucleotides are TGTGCCAGCAGCTTAGGACAGGGGGCGTCTACTGAAGCTTTCTTT. Residues: CASSLGQGASTEAFF.

V and J are TRBV9 and TRBJ2-5; 10 bases are shared with TRBD2. This CDR3 is built from 16 residues. Losses at the gene ends were 4 bases for V and 5 bases for J; bases not matched to a gene: 11. Per the germline V gene, CDR1 is SGDLS and CDR2 is YYNGEE. The CDR3 region is CASSLLAGQGKETQYF. CDR3 sequence (DNA): TGTGCCAGCAGCCTACTAGCGGGGCAAGGAAAGGAGACCCAGTACTTC.

The chain combines TRBV5-1 with TRBJ1-2; 9 bases map to TRBD1. The CDR3 has 13 residues. V trimming: 6 bases; J trimming: 2 bases; junction bases outside the gene matches: 2. CDR1 and CDR2 from the germline V gene are SGHRS and YFSETQ. The CDR3 DNA sequence: TGCGCCAGCACAGGACAGGGGAACTATGGCTACACCTTC. This gives the protein CASTGQGNYGYTF. The full variable domain, its missing parts supplied by reference TRBV5-1 and TRBJ1-2, is KAGVTQTPRYLIKTRGQQVTLSCSPISGHRSVSWYQQTPGQGLQFLFEYFSETQRNKGNFPGRFSGRQFSNSRSEMNVSTLELGDSALYLCASTGQGNYGYTFGSGTRLTVV.

The J gene is TRBJ1-1, the V gene TRBV18; TRBD1 matches 7 bases. Germline CDR1 is KGHSH and CDR2 is LQKENI. The CDR3 runs 16 residues. The V gene end was trimmed by 1 base and the J gene end by 1 base; junction bases not matched to a gene: 6. CDR3 in DNA: TGTGCCAGCTCACCACAGGACAGGAGACCGAACACTGAAGCTTTCTTT. This codes for CASSPQDRRPNTEAFF.

This chain connects TRBV9 to TRBJ2-2, with 7 bases matching TRBD1. The CDR3 has 15 residues. Germline V lookup: CDR1 SGDLS, CDR2 YYNGEE. The junction had 3 bases not matched to a gene; V was cut back by 3 bases and J by 1 base. Here the CDR3 DNA reads TGTGCCAGCAGCGCGACAGGGAAGAACACCGGGGAGCTGTTTTTT. Protein: CASSATGKNTGELFF.

The chain carries TRBV10-3 and TRBJ1-2; tentatively, D is TRBD1 (5 bases). The CDR3 consists of 14 residues. The germline V and J ends were trimmed by 0 bases and 8 bases, with 13 bases remaining between them. From germline, CDR1 is ENHRY and CDR2 SYGVKD. CDR3 coding DNA: TGTGCCATCAGTGAGTCGACCAGGGCAGGAGGCTACACCTTC. Amino acid sequence: CAISESTRAGGYTF.

V is TRBV6-6 and J is TRBJ1-1, with unresolved D. This CDR3 is 12 amino acids long. CDR1 and CDR2 (germline): MNHNY, SVGAGI (reference sequence). V lost 4 bases, J lost 10 bases, and 13 bases lay in between. CDR3 DNA sequence: TGTGCCAGCAGTTCGCCCGGGGAGGGAGCTTTCTTT. It yields the protein CASSSPGEGAFF.

This clone was detected once. The genes are TRBV28 and TRBJ1-1; TRBD1 is a possible D gene (5 bases). The germline V and J ends were trimmed by 4 bases and 4 bases, with 10 bases remaining between them. Germline V CDR1 and CDR2: MDHEN, SYDVKM. The CDR3 extends over 13 amino acids. CDR3 residues: CASSSGLSTEAFF. In DNA form, the CDR3 reads TGTGCCAGCAGTTCAGGGTTGAGCACTGAAGCTTTCTTT.

The chain couples TRBV10-2 to TRBJ2-7; 7 bases line up with TRBD2. V dropped 3 bases and J dropped 3; count of bases not matched to a gene: 20. CDR1 and CDR2 (germline): WSHSY, SAAADI. CDR3 length equals 19 residues. DNA for the CDR3: TGCGCCAGCAGTGATGGCGGGAGCTCCCCAACCACAAATATCTACGAGCAGTACTTC. Its protein is CASSDGGSSPTTNIYEQYF.

The chain joins TRBV18 to TRBJ2-5, with 8 positions matching TRBD2. With 3 bases clipped from V and 5 bases from J, the junction kept 2 bases outside the gene matches. The CDR3 is 13 amino acids. Per the germline V gene, CDR1 is KGHSH and CDR2 is LQKENI. CDR3 residues: CASSPGGGETQYF. In nucleotides, the CDR3 is TGTGCCAGCTCACCCGGCGGGGGGGAGACCCAGTACTTC.

The chain combines TRBV5-1 with TRBJ2-1, with 7 bases matching TRBD2. This CDR3 is built from 15 residues. The V segment lost 2 bases and the J segment 9 bases; nucleotides outside the gene matches: 11. The germline V gene has CDR1 SGHRS and CDR2 YFSETQ. The CDR3 sequence: CASSFLSGAEGEQFF. Here the CDR3 DNA reads TGCGCCAGCAGCTTTTTGAGCGGGGCCGAGGGTGAGCAGTTCTTC.

CDR3 DNA: TGCAGCGTTGAAGTGGGGGGAACGGGCACAGATACGCAGTATTTT. This gives the protein CSVEVGGTGTDTQYF. The rearrangement uses TRBV29-1 and TRBJ2-3; perhaps TRBD2 as D (6 bases). CDR1 is SQVTM and CDR2 is ANQGSEA in the germline V gene. The CDR3 is made up of 15 amino acids. Trimming removed 1 base at V and 1 base at J, with 12 bases between.

The V and J genes are TRBV5-8 and TRBJ2-2; 8 bases line up with TRBD2. The CDR3 totals 16 residues. CDR1 SGHTS and CDR2 YDEGEE come from the germline V gene. Trimming removed 4 bases from V and 5 bases from J; junction bases left unmatched: 10. The CDR3, as DNA: TGTGCCAGCAGCGTTAATAGCGGGGTTGGGACCGGGGAGCTGTTTTTT. It codes for CASSVNSGVGTGELFF.

The V and J genes are TRBV5-1 and TRBJ1-1, with D hard to call. CDR3 size: 18 residues. Germline V lookup: CDR1 SGHRS, CDR2 YFSETQ. Trimming stripped 0 bases from V and 0 bases from J, with 18 bases between. CDR3 sequence reads: CASSLAPVVNPMNTEAFF. CDR3 nucleotide sequence: TGCGCCAGCAGCTTGGCCCCGGTTGTAAACCCCATGAACACTGAAGCTTTCTTT.

The rearrangement links TRBV5-1 to TRBJ2-7; 12 bases are shared with TRBD1. The CDR3 is 15 amino acids. Germline CDR1 SGHRS, CDR2 YFSETQ. Trimming at V came to 2 bases and at J to 4 bases, leaving 4 bases not matched to a gene. The CDR3 protein is CASSLEGQGAYEQYF. The CDR3 coding sequence is TGCGCCAGCAGCTTAGAGGGACAGGGGGCATACGAGCAGTACTTC.

The V and J genes are TRBV28 and TRBJ2-5, with 8 bases aligning to TRBD2. Germline CDR1 is MDHEN and CDR2 is SYDVKM. V shed 4 bases, J shed 1 base, and the junction held 5 bases outside the gene matches. CDR3 length equals 15 residues. The CDR3 region is CASSSSGPIQETQYF. The CDR3 DNA is TGTGCCAGCAGTTCTAGCGGGCCTATCCAAGAGACCCAGTACTTC.

The genes are TRBV18 and TRBJ2-5; 10 bases agree with TRBD1. From germline, CDR1 is KGHSH and CDR2 LQKENI. After removal of 2 bases from V and 1 base from J, the junction contained 7 bases not matched to a gene. This CDR3 comprises 17 residues. CDR3 loop: CASSPVGTGALQETQYF. The CDR3 region has the DNA TGTGCCAGCTCACCAGTCGGGACAGGGGCCCTCCAAGAGACCCAGTACTTC.

The genes are TRBV9 and TRBJ2-7; 8 positions match TRBD2. From germline, CDR1 is SGDLS and CDR2 YYNGEE. The CDR3 has 14 amino acids. Trimming at V came to 0 bases and at J to 5 bases, leaving 4 bases not matched to a gene. This CDR3 is CASSVAGGPHEQYF. For the CDR3, the DNA is TGTGCCAGCAGCGTAGCGGGAGGGCCTCACGAGCAGTACTTC.

This clone was recorded a few times. The DNA for the CDR3 is TGTGCCAGCAGCCCCTCCGGGATAAGATCTAACGAGCAGTACTTC. Residues: CASSPSGIRSNEQYF. This chain connects TRBV2 to TRBJ2-7; TRBD2 is a possible D gene (5 bases). Trimming removed 6 bases from V and 5 bases from J, with 20 bases in between. Germline V CDR1 and CDR2: SNHLY, FYNNEI. CDR3 length: 15 residues.

This clone occurred a few times. The chain is built from TRBV6-5 and TRBJ2-7, with TRBD1 matching over 9 bases. This CDR3 has 13 amino acids. V dropped 7 bases and J dropped 6; count of bases not matched to a gene: 7. Germline V gene sequence: CDR1 MNHEY, CDR2 SVGAGI. The CDR3 DNA follows: TGTGCCAGCACCGCGGACAGGGGAGGCGAGCAGTACTTC. It specifies CASTADRGGEQYF.

The chain employs TRBV7-6 and TRBJ2-1; 9 bases align to TRBD1. The CDR3 is made up of 14 amino acids. CDR1 and CDR2 from the germline V gene are SGHVS and FNYEAQ. With V trimmed by 5 bases and J by 9 bases, 8 bases remained unmatched. CDR3 nucleotide sequence: TGTGCCAGCAGCAGGGGACAGGGCTACGGTGAGCAGTTCTTC. This translates into CASSRGQGYGEQFF.

The CDR3 DNA is TGTGCCAGCAGTTATAGAACGTACACTGAAGCTTTCTTT. Translating gives CASSYRTYTEAFF. This chain connects TRBV27 to TRBJ1-1; D not resolved. The CDR3 contains 13 residues. Per the germline V gene, CDR1 is MNHEY and CDR2 is SMNVEV (reference sequence). The germline V and J ends were trimmed by 4 bases and 3 bases, with 9 bases remaining between them.

This clone has only a few counts. The V and J genes are TRBV4-1 and TRBJ1-5; unclear D gene. Germline V gives CDR1 MGHRA, CDR2 YSYEKL. The CDR3 runs to 15 residues. Trimming shortened V by 3 bases and J by 4 bases, and 13 bases separated the two germline ends. In nucleotides, the CDR3 is TGCGCCAGCAGCCAGGCCGACACACAAAATCAGCCCCAGCATTTT. This encodes CASSQADTQNQPQHF.